This T cell receptor (beta chain) emerged from a study of PD-1 blockade in classical Hodgkin lymphoma (dated by TCRdb to about 2020). About the full investigation: Nivolumab dosing was 3 mg/kg intravenously every 2 weeks, continuing until either disease progression or unacceptable toxicity. A peripheral blood immune signature of response to PD-1 blockade in classical Hodgkin lymphoma was defined using TCR beta sequencing and CyTOF. The research as a whole found: Baseline TCR diversity was reported as lower in newly diagnosed patients than in healthy donors, and lower still in relapsed/refractory patients. CD4+ but not CD8+ TCR diversity rose significantly by C4D1 (p=0.0027 vs p=0.16), most apparent in complete responders (p=0.02). Patients starting nivolumab less than 1 year after ASCT had lower diversity and were excluded from later analyses to avoid confounding by immune reconstitution. Trial patients achieving complete response had baseline diversity similar to newly diagnosed patients, whereas partial responders and progressors had significantly lower diversity. The study was limited to a single clinical trial cohort, and causes of repertoire differences, possibly disease activity or prior therapy, remained undefined.

The time point tag for this specimen amounts to: cycle 2 day 1 (C2D1) of nivolumab. Every trial patient had relapsed following autologous stem cell transplantation, and prior brentuximab vedotin exposure was what differed among cohorts A, B and C. The trial cohort included 45 to 65 patients with relapsed/refractory classical Hodgkin lymphoma, and each patient had a best overall response of complete response, partial response or progressive disease. Trial patients were treated with single-agent nivolumab in the multi-cohort phase II CheckMate 205 trial. An independent review committee assessed best overall response by applying the 2007 International Working Group response criteria. Trial PBMCs were collected just before the start of nivolumab (C1D1) and during therapy at cycle 2 day 1 and cycle 4 day 1. Peripheral blood was collected in 8 mL Vacutainer Cell Preparation Tubes, from which PBMCs were isolated by centrifugation and then cryopreserved.

A word on this clone: What this receptor recognizes is not known. Base quality data are lacking; no much larger clone is found one base away.

The Qiagen DNeasy kit was used to extract genomic DNA from unsorted PBMCs and from the negatively selected CD4+ and CD8+ fractions. Amplification of TCR beta CDR3 regions was done by immunoSEQ multiplex PCR with primers that anneal to V and J segments. Amplification bias was minimized using a synthetic immune receptor repertoire, and residual bias was removed computationally after sequencing. In the authors' own workflow: Repertoire diversity was quantified as the Shannon entropy index using custom Python scripts. Unsorted, CD4+ and CD8+ repertoires were analyzed separately, except in combined analyses where CD4+ and CD8+ sequences were merged in silico. A clone counted as expanded when the clone's frequency after treatment rose at least 2-fold relative to C1D1, and clones undetected at baseline were given a pseudocount of 0.5. Clones with 0 or 1 copy at C1D1 were classified as singleton clones, and clones with 2 or more copies were classified as non-singleton clones. Clones expanded in unsorted samples were labelled as CD4+, CD8+ or unknown by matching protein sequences in sorted samples from the same patient. Wilcoxon tests on paired samples were used to test diversity changes from C1D1 to C4D1. As stored in TCRdb, this immuneACCESS dataset retains in-frame rearrangements with V and J assigned. A fraction of the clones does not appear; measured against another copy, unresolved V genes explain less than half of the discrepancy, and the remainder lacks a known reason. That table supplies the V and J calls and clone size; D and trimming were determined from the DNA. Across this sample there are 100,000 to 130,000 clones, with 89% seen only once. The ten largest account for roughly 21% of the sample.

V gives up 2 bases and J gives up 4 bases, and the segment between their germline ends measures 5 bases. There are 12 amino acids in the CDR3, from cysteine to phenylalanine inclusive. Only CDR3 DNA is held: 36 bases, read in frame from base 1. The germline V gene gives CDR1 as SGHDT and CDR2 as YYEEEE. This TCR derives from a human donor with classical Hodgkin lymphoma. The chain uses TRBV5-6 and TRBJ2-3; no confident D gene assignment can be made. Source: peripheral blood mononuclear cells (PBMCs), taken before the second cycle of nivolumab. CDR3 protein: CASSFEPDTQYF. The nucleotide sequence reads TGTGCCAGCAGCTTCGAGCCAGATACGCAGTATTTT.